These T cell receptor beta chains were read from a single sample in a study of blood T cell repertoires in COVID-19. Repertoires were generated with immunoSEQ multiplex PCR, while TCRdb's copy carries only in-frame clones and drops some. This sample has around 200,000 clones, with around 80% found just once. Input material: peripheral blood. All receptors come from a man aged 50 or older who had recovered from COVID-19. Both conserved end residues are part of each CDR3. D genes are given only for firm matches. Only part of the rows carry a size: once, few, many, or a class if the clone is expanded.

D	V	size	J	CDR3	DNA
TRBD2	TRBV24-1	few	TRBJ2-2	CATDNMGQLAGDFAGELFF	TGTGCCACCGATAACATGGGCCAACTAGCGGGAGATTTCGCCGGGGAGCTGTTTTTT
TRBD2	TRBV7-8	NA	TRBJ2-2	CASSFRPTSENTGELFF	TGTGCCAGCAGCTTCCGACCAACTAGCGAGAACACCGGGGAGCTGTTTTTT
NA	TRBV28	NA	TRBJ1-2	CASRLNRGGLGGYTF	TGTGCCAGCAGGCTTAATCGGGGGGGTTTGGGTGGCTACACCTTC
NA	TRBV2	few	TRBJ1-2	CASSEGGRLGYTF	TGTGCCAGCAGTGAAGGGGGGCGATTGGGCTACACCTTC
TRBD2	TRBV7-9	NA	TRBJ2-5	CASSLGGSGGQETQYF	TGTGCCAGCAGCTTAGGGGGTAGCGGGGGCCAAGAGACCCAGTACTTC
TRBD2	TRBV14	NA	TRBJ2-1	CASSSGLAVYNEQFF	TGTGCCAGCAGCTCGGGACTAGCGGTCTACAATGAGCAGTTCTTC
NA	TRBV30	NA	TRBJ1-5	CAWSNGDNQPQHF	TGTGCCTGGAGCAACGGGGATAATCAGCCCCAGCATTTT
TRBD2	TRBV6-6	NA	TRBJ2-5	CASSYQPGRVQETQYF	TGTGCCAGCAGTTATCAGCCGGGGAGGGTACAAGAGACCCAGTACTTC
NA	TRBV30	NA	TRBJ1-4	CAWSENPPEKLFF	TGTGCCTGGAGCGAGAACCCCCCCGAAAAACTGTTTTTT
NA	TRBV19	NA	TRBJ2-5	CASGGRETQYF	TGTGCCAGTGGGGGGAGGGAGACCCAGTACTTC
TRBD1	TRBV16	NA	TRBJ1-5	CASSQDRVGDQPQHF	TGTGCCAGCAGCCAAGACAGGGTTGGAGATCAGCCCCAGCATTTT
TRBD1	TRBV28	NA	TRBJ1-4	CASSAGQSNEKLFF	TGTGCCAGCAGTGCGGGACAGTCTAATGAAAAACTGTTTTTT
TRBD2	TRBV11-3	NA	TRBJ2-3	CASSQGTSGRTDTQYF	TGTGCCAGCAGCCAGGGGACTAGCGGGAGGACAGATACGCAGTATTTT
TRBD1	TRBV5-1	NA	TRBJ2-7	CASSLALGTGVKSYEQYF	TGCGCCAGCAGCTTGGCACTAGGGACAGGGGTAAAATCCTACGAGCAGTACTTC
TRBD1	TRBV6-1	few	TRBJ2-7	CASSEVDRVVGEQYF	TGTGCCAGCAGTGAAGTCGACAGGGTAGTAGGGGAGCAGTACTTC
TRBD2	TRBV30	NA	TRBJ2-3	CAWMGGRVTDTQYF	TGTGCCTGGATGGGCGGGAGAGTCACAGATACGCAGTATTTT
TRBD2	TRBV7-2	NA	TRBJ2-3	CASSLAGLAGDTQYF	TGTGCCAGCAGCTTAGCCGGACTAGCGGGAGATACGCAGTATTTT
NA	TRBV19	NA	TRBJ2-5	CASSIAGQLFRETQYF	TGTGCCAGTAGTATAGCTGGGCAGTTATTCCGGGAGACCCAGTACTTC
NA	TRBV5-5	NA	TRBJ2-1	CASSLSGASFF	TGTGCCAGCAGCTTGTCTGGGGCATCGTTCTTC
NA	TRBV9	NA	TRBJ2-1	CASSVTGSVEQFF	TGTGCCAGCAGCGTAACAGGGTCAGTTGAGCAGTTCTTC
TRBD1	TRBV10-3	NA	TRBJ2-1	CATEDRENEQFF	TGTGCCACTGAGGACAGGGAAAATGAGCAGTTCTTC
NA	TRBV13	NA	TRBJ2-1	CASSSEWGRSYNEQFF	TGTGCCAGCAGCTCCGAGTGGGGGCGCTCCTACAATGAGCAGTTCTTC
TRBD2	TRBV7-3	NA	TRBJ2-3	CASSFSPTSGKRDTQYF	TGTGCCAGCAGCTTCAGCCCCACTAGCGGGAAACGAGATACGCAGTATTTT
TRBD1	TRBV19	NA	TRBJ1-6	CASSSQTGGQSPLHF	TGTGCCAGTAGTTCTCAGACAGGGGGCCAGTCACCCCTCCACTTT
NA	TRBV21-1	NA	TRBJ1-2	CASSTQGAPDYGYTF	TGTGCCAGCAGTACCCAGGGGGCCCCGGACTATGGCTACACCTTC
NA	TRBV10-2	NA	TRBJ1-5	CASSQQGNSNQPQHF	TGCGCCAGCAGTCAACAGGGAAATAGCAATCAGCCCCAGCATTTT
NA	TRBV7-6	NA	TRBJ2-1	CASSLEAGKSYNEQFF	TGTGCCAGCAGCTTAGAGGCGGGAAAGTCCTACAATGAGCAGTTCTTC
TRBD1	TRBV10-3	NA	TRBJ2-2	CAISGQGDTGELFF	TGTGCCATCAGTGGACAGGGCGACACCGGGGAGCTGTTTTTT
TRBD1	TRBV13	NA	TRBJ2-2	CASSHPPGQGRPGELFF	TGTGCCAGCAGCCACCCTCCGGGACAGGGCAGACCCGGGGAGCTGTTTTTT
NA	TRBV5-1	NA	TRBJ1-1	CASSLVGERAFF	TGCGCCAGCAGCTTGGTCGGGGAACGAGCTTTCTTT
TRBD2	TRBV7-9	NA	TRBJ2-2	CASSPLRGGHTGELFF	TGTGCCAGCAGCCCACTCCGGGGGGGGCACACCGGGGAGCTGTTTTTT
NA	TRBV21-1	few	TRBJ1-1	CASSKLQGEMNTEAFF	TGTGCCAGCAGCAAACTCCAGGGGGAGATGAACACTGAAGCTTTCTTT
TRBD2	TRBV19	NA	TRBJ2-1	CASSILGPTGGYNEQFF	TGTGCCAGTAGTATATTAGGCCCGACGGGGGGGTACAATGAGCAGTTCTTC
TRBD1	TRBV18	NA	TRBJ2-5	CASSPGTGGLKETQYF	TGTGCCAGCTCACCGGGGACAGGGGGGCTTAAAGAGACCCAGTACTTC
NA	TRBV11-2	few	TRBJ1-1	CASSLELGRKRTEAFF	TGTGCCAGCAGCTTAGAGTTAGGCAGGAAAAGGACTGAAGCTTTCTTT
TRBD1	TRBV5-1	NA	TRBJ1-1	CASSWIGQGANTEAFF	TGCGCCAGCAGCTGGATCGGACAGGGCGCGAACACTGAAGCTTTCTTT
TRBD2	TRBV24-1	NA	TRBJ2-3	CATSDRGGLRPDTQYF	TGTGCCACCAGTGACCGGGGGGGACTCCGCCCAGATACGCAGTATTTT
TRBD2	TRBV28	NA	TRBJ2-4	CASSHFSGRRNIQYF	TGTGCCAGCAGTCATTTTAGCGGGAGAAGAAACATTCAGTACTTC
NA	TRBV7-8	NA	TRBJ2-7	CASSLAGGIVSYEQYF	TGTGCCAGCAGTTTAGCTGGCGGGATCGTATCCTACGAGCAGTACTTC
TRBD1	TRBV6-4	NA	TRBJ2-1	CASSGGQGGNEQFF	TGTGCCAGCAGTGGGGGACAGGGAGGGAATGAGCAGTTCTTC
TRBD1	TRBV19	NA	TRBJ1-5	CASRGQTYFNQPQHF	TGTGCCAGTAGGGGACAGACTTATTTCAATCAGCCCCAGCATTTT
NA	TRBV19	NA	TRBJ1-1	CASSVGTIEAFF	TGTGCCAGTAGTGTCGGGACAATTGAAGCTTTCTTT
TRBD2	TRBV29-1	NA	TRBJ2-5	CSVVLGGRGETQYF	TGCAGCGTTGTTTTGGGCGGGAGGGGAGAGACCCAGTACTTC
NA	TRBV3-1/TRBV3-2	NA	TRBJ2-3	CASSQSGELNTDTQYF	TGTGCCAGCAGCCAATCTGGAGAGCTCAACACAGATACGCAGTATTTT
TRBD2	TRBV5-1	NA	TRBJ2-7	CASSLGTSGYEQYF	TGCGCCAGCAGCTTGGGGACTAGCGGCTACGAGCAGTACTTC
TRBD2	TRBV5-1	NA	TRBJ2-3	CASSSGSTDTQYF	TGCGCCAGCAGTAGCGGGAGCACAGATACGCAGTATTTT
NA	TRBV3-1/TRBV3-2	NA	TRBJ2-3	CASSRPQLSGTDTQYF	TGTGCCAGCAGCCGTCCACAGCTTTCAGGCACAGATACGCAGTATTTT
NA	TRBV4-3	NA	TRBJ1-1	CASSQSRSTTEAFF	TGCGCCAGCAGCCAATCCCGGAGTACCACTGAAGCTTTCTTT
TRBD1	TRBV7-2	NA	TRBJ2-3	CASSPDRGGADTQYF	TGTGCCAGCAGCCCCGACAGGGGAGGAGCAGATACGCAGTATTTT
NA	TRBV7-2	few	TRBJ1-4	CASSPGFNEKLFF	TGTGCCAGCAGCCCAGGATTCAATGAAAAACTGTTTTTT
TRBD1	TRBV7-9	NA	TRBJ1-6	CASSMGQGTNSPLHF	TGTGCCAGCAGCATGGGACAGGGAACAAATTCACCCCTCCACTTT
NA	TRBV6-5	NA	TRBJ1-1	CASSPRGMSTEAFF	TGTGCCAGCAGTCCGCGGGGAATGAGCACTGAAGCTTTCTTT
TRBD2	TRBV14	NA	TRBJ2-7	CASSLGLADSYEQYF	TGTGCCAGCAGCCTAGGGCTAGCGGACTCCTACGAGCAGTACTTC
TRBD2	TRBV28	NA	TRBJ2-1	CAGTSGSYNEQFF	TGTGCCGGGACTAGCGGGAGCTACAATGAGCAGTTCTTC